This entry lists 12 T cell receptor beta chains sequenced from one sample in a study of T cells in Graves' hyperthyroidism and ophthalmopathy (dated by TCRdb to about 2019). The library was built by means of multiplex PCR. Instrument on record: Illumina HiSeq 2000. The TCR beta CDR3 regions were amplified from RNA transcripts. The first round of RT-PCR for the TCR CDR3 was performed with the HTBI primer set and the Qiagen OneStep RT-PCR kit. TCRdb cleaned the public reads at Q25 with fastp, built clones with MiXCR and kept in-frame beta chains. Entries are consolidated by CDR3 protein sequence, retaining the most common genes and DNA. The sample profile shows around 540,000 distinct CDR3 sequences; more than 45% of them were found once. Jointly, the top ten make up approximately 8.2% of the sample. The sample consisted of peripheral blood or thyroid tissue (not recorded which). The receptors were sampled from a woman in her late teens or twenties with Graves' hyperthyroidism. Donor details come from another sample of the same person, matched by shared clones.

The V and J genes are TRBV9 and TRBJ2-7; 9 bases fit TRBD1. Germline V gives CDR1 SGDLS, CDR2 YYNGEE. V lost 3 bases to trimming and J lost 6 bases; unmatched junction nucleotides: 10. The CDR3 spans 15 residues. The CDR3 coding sequence is TGTGCCAGCAGCGCGACCTCAACAGGGGGCGCCGAGCAGTACTTC. This translates into CASSATSTGGAEQYF. The entire variable domain, with the rest obtained from reference TRBV9 and TRBJ2-7, is as follows: DSGVTQTPKHLITATGQRVTLRCSPRSGDLSVYWYQQSLDQGLQFLIQYYNGEERAKGNILERFSAQQFPDLHSELNLSSLELGDSALYFCASSATSTGGAEQYFGPGTRLTVT.

The table lists this clonotype with many counts. The chain has TRBV25-1 and TRBJ2-5, with TRBD2 matching 14 bases. The CDR3 totals 16 residues. The ends lost 5 bases at V and 3 bases at J; junction bases unmatched: 5. Germline loops: CDR1 MGHDK, CDR2 SYGVNS. The chain's CDR3 is CASSKGLAGVEETQYF. DNA of the CDR3: TGTGCCAGCAGTAAGGGACTAGCGGGAGTGGAAGAGACCCAGTACTTC. The whole variable domain, remainder taken from reference TRBV25-1 and TRBJ2-5, is EADIYQTPRYLVIGTGKKITLECSQTMGHDKMYWYQQDPGMELHLIHYSYGVNSTEKGDLSSESTVSRIRTEHFPLTLESARPSHTSQYLCASSKGLAGVEETQYFGPGTRLLVL.

The V call is TRBV20-1, the J call TRBJ2-7; either TRBD1 or TRBD2 may fit D (5 bases each). Trimming pared 6 bases from V and 2 bases from J, leaving 14 bases between. The CDR3 covers 13 residues. The germline V gene encodes CDR1 DFQATT and CDR2 SNEGSKA (reference sequence). The CDR3 DNA is TGCAGTGCCTACGACGGGGCAACCTACGAGCAGTACTTC. Translated: CSAYDGATYEQYF.

The chain combines TRBV5-4 with TRBJ2-5, with 8 bases that match TRBD1. Germline CDR1 SGHNT, CDR2 YYREEE (reference sequence). Trimming at V came to 2 bases and at J to 3 bases, leaving 9 bases not matched to a gene. This CDR3 spans 16 amino acids. CDR3 bases: TGTGCCAGCAGCTTCGACAGGGGCGGCCAGGAAGAGACCCAGTACTTC. Amino acid sequence: CASSFDRGGQEETQYF.

This chain connects TRBV14 to TRBJ1-2; D is unclear. V gave up 0 bases and J gave up 8 bases, with 16 bases separating them. This CDR3 region has 15 residues. The germline gives CDR1 SGHDN, CDR2 FVKESK. CDR3 nucleotides: TGTGCCAGCAGCCAAGATTCCGGTCCGCCGGGAGGCTACACCTTC. Translating gives CASSQDSGPPGGYTF.

With respect to this clonotype: Just one base apart from a much larger clone, this may be a read error. V and J are TRBV6-5 and TRBJ2-7, with D perhaps being TRBD1 or TRBD2 (5 bases each). V lost 6 bases and J lost 12, with 18 bases in between. This CDR3 is 12 amino acids long. Per the germline V gene, CDR1 is MNHEY and CDR2 is SVGAGI. The CDR3 nucleotides are TGTGCCAGCAGCTTAGCGCCGGACAAGCGGTACTTC. Its protein is CASSLAPDKRYF.

This clonotype was picked up many times. The rearrangement joins TRBV10-2 to TRBJ2-5; 13 bases map to TRBD2. The V gene end was trimmed by 5 bases and the J gene end by 2 bases; junction bases not matched to a gene: 5. The CDR3 sequence is 16 residues long. Per germline, CDR1 WSHSY and CDR2 SAAADI. The CDR3 here is CASSRTSGSLQETQYF. CDR3 DNA sequence: TGCGCCAGCAGTAGGACTAGCGGGAGTCTTCAAGAGACCCAGTACTTC.

The chain uses TRBV5-1 and TRBJ1-1; TRBD1 matches 7 bases. The V gene's germline CDR1 is SGHRS and CDR2 YFSETQ. Trimming at V came to 4 bases and at J to 1 base, leaving 4 bases not matched to a gene. The CDR3 loop spans 14 amino acids. The CDR3: CASSVYRGNTEAFF. The CDR3 nucleotides are TGCGCCAGCAGCGTATACAGGGGGAACACTGAAGCTTTCTTT.

The chain couples TRBV7-8 to TRBJ2-7, with TRBD1 as a possible D gene (5 bases). The germline V gene has CDR1 SGHVS and CDR2 FQNEAQ. Trimming took 6 bases from V and 3 from J, leaving 12 bases between them. The CDR3 is 13 residues long. CDR3 sequence reads: CASSFGAVYEQYF. CDR3 in DNA: TGTGCCAGCAGTTTTGGGGCAGTCTACGAGCAGTACTTC.

The chain is built from TRBV2 and TRBJ2-7; D gene uncertain. Trimming left V 8 bases short and J 5 bases short, with 19 bases between. CDR3 length: 14 residues. Germline CDR1 is SNHLY and CDR2 is FYNNEI. The CDR3 here is CASGTNLKIHEQYF. In nucleotides, the CDR3 is TGTGCCAGCGGCACAAATCTTAAAATCCACGAGCAGTACTTC.

At least ten counts were recorded for this clonotype. The V gene is TRBV2, the J gene TRBJ2-7; TRBD1 matches at 7 bases. The germline CDR1 and CDR2 sequences are SNHLY and FYNNEI. The CDR3 runs 14 residues. Trimming removed 5 bases from V and 3 bases from J; junction bases left unmatched: 7. In nucleotides, the CDR3 is TGTGCCAGCAGTCCCGGGACAGAAGGCTACGAGCAGTACTTC. Its translation: CASSPGTEGYEQYF.

The V call is TRBV7-9, the J call TRBJ2-2, with D unresolved. The CDR3 totals 11 residues. Germline V gene lookup returns CDR1 SEHNR and CDR2 FQNEAQ (reference sequence). With 4 bases removed from V and 7 bases from J, the gap between germline ends came to 4 bases. CDR3 protein: CASSWVGELFF. The CDR3 DNA reads as TGTGCCAGCAGCTGGGTCGGGGAGCTGTTTTTT.